This entry features one TCR beta chain sequence. The data were taken from a study of human thymus T cells. Data came from immunoSEQ multiplex PCR; TCRdb stores just in-frame clones and leaves some out. There are approximately 49,000 clones in the sample; around 93% occur only once, and under 0.2% lies in the top ten. Only four of the eight donors provided a 0.5-1 mL blood sample. Deletions cut 0 bases from V and 2 bases from J, with 8 bases between. Germline values: CDR1 LGHNA, CDR2 YNFKEQ. This CDR3 is 14 amino acids long. The V gene is TRBV4-2, the J gene TRBJ2-7; D is unclear. The TCR originated in a girl younger than two with a congenital heart defect but otherwise immunologically healthy. The specimen was blood. CDR3: CASSQEGLAYEQYF. The CDR3 DNA sequence: TGTGCCAGCAGCCAAGAGGGTCTGGCCTACGAGCAGTACTTC.